The sequence of this T cell receptor (beta chain) was determined in a study of CD8 T cells in Susac syndrome. Random hexamers were used to reverse transcribe about 0.5 to 1 ug of RNA. TCRdb called the immunoSEQ multiplex PCR reads again in MiXCR, with one record for every CDR3 protein. The sample shows just over 300,000 distinct CDR3 sequences, approximately 90% of them seen only once. Sequenced sample: CD4+ T cells from PBMCs. The clonotype originates from a human donor with multiple sclerosis.

The CDR3 here is CASSFAQAGAKPQHF. CDR3 nucleotides: TGTGCCAGCAGTTTTGCACAGGCGGGAGCAAAGCCCCAGCATTTT. The chain joins TRBV12-3 or TRBV12-4 to TRBJ1-5, with D possibly TRBD1 on 5 matching bases. Trimming cost V 3 bases and J 8 bases, with 17 bases left between them. CDR3 size: 15 residues.